The TCR beta chain under discussion was sequenced for a study of early T cells in non-severe SARS-CoV-2 infection. The CDR3 is 14 residues long. Trimming removed 0 bases from V and 6 bases from J, with 9 bases in between. The germline CDR1 and CDR2 sequences are LGHDT and YNNKEL (reference sequence). Remarks on this clonotype: Antigen specificity is unknown.

Whole-study findings and limits: VDJdb-based matching was biased toward anti-spike CD8 responses and missed private and CD4 specificities.

In TCRdb, the 5' RACE reads were re-called with MiXCR into one record per CDR3 protein. The data show about 80,000 distinct CDR3 sequences, approximately 12% seen once. Sequencing was done on a sample of whole blood. The origin of this receptor is an adult who was a healthcare worker with PCR-confirmed SARS-CoV-2 infection or an uninfected control (not recorded which). The V call is TRBV3-1, the J call TRBJ1-5; the D is unclear. In DNA, the CDR3 is TGTGCCAGCAGCCAAGATTTTGAAAGTCAGCCCCAGCATTTT. Translation: CASSQDFESQPQHF. The variable domain in full, with the rest retrieved from reference TRBV3-1 and TRBJ1-5, is DTAVSQTPKYLVTQMGNDKSIKCEQNLGHDTMYWYKQDSKKFLKIMFSYNNKELIINETVPNRFSPKSPDKAHLNLHINSLELGDSAVYFCASSQDFESQPQHFGDGTRLSIL.